Presented here are 19 T cell receptor beta chains from one specimen sequenced in a study of blood T cell repertoires in COVID-19. Here immunoSEQ multiplex PCR was the method, and the copy in TCRdb shows in-frame clones only, minus some. The sample contains around 50,000 clones, more than 80% of which appear only once. Material: peripheral blood. These receptor sequences come from a human donor in a cohort sampled during active COVID-19.

The chain combines TRBV6-2 or TRBV6-3 with TRBJ1-2; possibly TRBD1 for D (5 bases). The CDR3 runs 14 residues. Germline values: CDR1 MNHEY, CDR2 SVGEGT. V dropped 2 bases and J dropped 7 bases, with 14 bases sitting between them. The CDR3 sequence: CASSYRQGRVGYTF. CDR3 nucleotides: TGTGCCAGCAGTTACCGGCAGGGTCGAGTTGGCTACACCTTC.

The gene calls are TRBV5-1 and TRBJ1-2; 8 bases fit TRBD1. CDR1 and CDR2 from the germline V gene are SGHRS and YFSETQ. The ends lost 5 bases at V and 4 bases at J; junction bases unmatched: 10. The CDR3 contains 15 residues. CDR3 protein: CASRIGAGGSYGYTF. CDR3 DNA sequence: TGCGCCAGCAGAATCGGTGCAGGGGGCAGCTATGGCTACACCTTC.

This clone showed up just a few times. The V call is TRBV25-1, the J call TRBJ1-1, with 9 nucleotides matching TRBD1. Germline V lookup: CDR1 MGHDK, CDR2 SYGVNS. The CDR3 totals 17 residues. Trimming removed 1 base from V and 2 bases from J; junction bases left unmatched: 8. The DNA for the CDR3 is TGTGCCAGCAGTGAATTGGGGACAGGGAGTTATAACACTGAAGCTTTCTTT. This codes for CASSELGTGSYNTEAFF.

The V call is TRBV28, the J call TRBJ2-1; D possibly corresponds to TRBD2 (6 bases). With 5 bases removed from V and 0 bases from J, the gap between germline ends came to 14 bases. This CDR3 comprises 16 residues. CDR1 is MDHEN, CDR2 SYDVKM, per germline. The CDR3 region has the DNA TGTGCCAGCAGTCCCCGGGGAGGAAACTCCTACAATGAGCAGTTCTTC. Translated, it gives CASSPRGGNSYNEQFF.

The chain employs TRBV7-2 and TRBJ1-3, with D hard to call. The germline V and J ends were trimmed by 5 bases and 0 bases, with 8 bases remaining between them. Germline CDR1 is SGHTA and CDR2 is FQGNSA. The CDR3 length is 14 residues. The CDR3 region is CASSMRNSGNTIYF. The CDR3 region has the DNA TGTGCCAGCAGCATGAGGAACTCTGGAAACACCATATATTTT. Using reference TRBV7-2 and TRBJ1-3 for the parts outside the CDR3, the full variable domain is GAGVSQSPSNKVTEKGKDVELRCDPISGHTALYWYRQSLGQGLEFLIYFQGNSAPDKSGLPSDRFSAERTGGSVSTLTIQRTQQEDSAVYLCASSMRNSGNTIYFGEGSWLTVV.

This clone was seen only a few times. CDR3 loop: CAWSTLAGGRDEQFF. The CDR3 bases are TGTGCCTGGAGTACTCTAGCGGGAGGGCGCGATGAGCAGTTCTTC. The chain employs TRBV30 and TRBJ2-1; 12 positions agree with TRBD2. The CDR3 is 15 residues long. With 2 bases clipped from V and 8 bases from J, the junction kept 7 bases outside the gene matches. Germline V gene lookup returns CDR1 GTSNPN and CDR2 SVGIG (reference sequence).

The J gene is TRBJ2-2, the V gene TRBV5-1, with TRBD2 identical over 7 bases. V lost 2 bases, J lost 1 base, and 5 bases stayed unmatched. Germline assignment: CDR1 SGHRS and CDR2 YFSETQ. The length of the CDR3 is 16 residues. DNA for the CDR3: TGCGCCAGCAGCTTCGGAGCTAGCGGGAACACCGGGGAGCTGTTTTTT. The encoded protein is CASSFGASGNTGELFF.

J is TRBJ1-1 and V is TRBV18; 7 bases line up with TRBD1. V gave up 4 bases and J gave up 0 bases; unmatched junction bases: 2. This CDR3 contains 14 residues. Germline loops: CDR1 KGHSH, CDR2 LQKENI. The CDR3 loop reads CASSRDRVNTEAFF. In DNA, the CDR3 is TGTGCCAGCTCACGCGACAGGGTGAACACTGAAGCTTTCTTT.

The chain has TRBV11-2 and TRBJ2-7, with D tentatively TRBD2 (5 bases). The CDR3 contains 12 residues. Germline values: CDR1 SGHAT, CDR2 FQNNGV. Between the trimmed V and J ends, which lost 6 bases and 7 bases, there was a span of 13 bases. The CDR3 protein is CASRTGEGEQYF. CDR3 nucleotides: TGTGCCAGCAGGACCGGGGAAGGGGAGCAGTACTTC.

The chain links TRBV6-1 to TRBJ2-5; 7 bases map to TRBD1. This CDR3 spans 16 amino acids. Germline V gene sequence: CDR1 MNHNS, CDR2 SASEGT. V lost 3 bases to trimming and J lost 3 bases; unmatched junction nucleotides: 10. CDR3 sequence: CASSDLWRQGKETQYF. CDR3 coding DNA: TGTGCCAGCAGTGACCTTTGGAGACAGGGAAAAGAGACCCAGTACTTC.

The chain has TRBV21-1 and TRBJ2-1; no check of the table's D call, TRBD2, against the DNA was made. TRBV21-1 represents a pseudogene. The CDR3 has 18 amino acids. CDR3 sequence (DNA): TGTGCCAGCAGCAAAGGAATTACTAGCGGGGACCTCTACAATGAGCAGTTCTTC. As protein: CASSKGITSGDLYNEQFF.

This chain links TRBV11-2 with TRBJ2-7; the match to TRBD1 covers 10 bases. The CDR3 has 16 residues. Germline CDR1 SGHAT, CDR2 FQNNGV. V was pared by 1 base and J by 2 bases, with 5 bases of the junction left unmatched. The CDR3 spells CASSLVPGQGTYEQYF. CDR3 DNA sequence: TGTGCCAGCAGCTTAGTTCCGGGACAGGGGACCTACGAGCAGTACTTC.

The chain links TRBV5-1 to TRBJ2-3; 9 nucleotides match TRBD1. The CDR3 is 15 amino acids. Looked up from germline, CDR1 is SGHRS and CDR2 is YFSETQ. The V gene end was trimmed by 5 bases and the J gene end by 0 bases; junction bases not matched to a gene: 4. DNA of the CDR3: TGCGCCAGCAGTTGGGACAGGGCTAGCACAGATACGCAGTATTTT. The encoded protein is CASSWDRASTDTQYF.

V usage is TRBV7-9 and J usage is TRBJ1-1; D perhaps matches TRBD1 (5 bases). This CDR3 has 14 residues. With 7 bases removed from V and 5 bases from J, the gap between germline ends came to 17 bases. Germline V CDR1 and CDR2: SEHNR, FQNEAQ (reference sequence). DNA for the CDR3: TGTGCCAGCATCGCCTCGGGCAGGGTGACTGAAGCTTTCTTT. Translated, it gives CASIASGRVTEAFF.

In nucleotides, the CDR3 is TGTGCCAGCAGCATCACCACAGGGTCGGGCACTGAAGCTTTCTTT. This translates into CASSITTGSGTEAFF. The V and J genes are TRBV7-3 and TRBJ1-1; D possibly corresponds to TRBD1 (6 bases). The CDR3 loop spans 15 amino acids. Trimming stripped 5 bases from V and 4 bases from J, with 17 bases between. CDR1 and CDR2 from the germline V gene are SGHTA and FQGTGA.

This chain joins TRBV5-6 and TRBJ1-6; no clear D. Trimming removed 4 bases at V and 8 bases at J, with 10 bases between. The CDR3 sequence is 13 residues long. CDR1 is SGHDT, CDR2 YYEEEE, per germline. The CDR3 DNA is TGTGCCAGCAGCGAATTTCAGTATTCACCCCTCCACTTT. Its protein product is CASSEFQYSPLHF. Drawing the rest from reference TRBV5-6 and TRBJ1-6, the complete variable domain is DAGVTQSPTHLIKTRGQQVTLRCSPKSGHDTVSWYQQALGQGPQFIFQYYEEEERQRGNFPDRFSGHQFPNYSSELNVNALLLGDSALYLCASSEFQYSPLHFGNGTRLTVT.

The chain links TRBV5-5 to TRBJ1-6; D unresolved. Germline V lookup: CDR1 SGHKS, CDR2 YYEKEE (reference sequence). Trimming pared 0 bases from V and 7 bases from J, leaving 20 bases between. The CDR3 contains 18 residues. CDR3 coding DNA: TGTGCCAGCAGCTTGGAACCCCTACGAGGGTTTGACAATTCACCCCTCCACTTT. Encoded protein: CASSLEPLRGFDNSPLHF.

This rearrangement joins TRBV5-6 to TRBJ1-4; no firm D call. V lost 4 bases and J lost 0, with 13 bases in between. CDR1 SGHDT and CDR2 YYEEEE come from the germline V gene. CDR3 length: 16 amino acids. CDR3 in DNA: TGTGCCAGCAGCCCCTCCGGAGTTGCAACTAATGAAAAACTGTTTTTT. Its translation: CASSPSGVATNEKLFF. Based on the CDR3 plus reference TRBV5-6 and TRBJ1-4, the full variable domain is DAGVTQSPTHLIKTRGQQVTLRCSPKSGHDTVSWYQQALGQGPQFIFQYYEEEERQRGNFPDRFSGHQFPNYSSELNVNALLLGDSALYLCASSPSGVATNEKLFFGSGTQLSVL.

CDR3 residues: CASSYPQESTDTQYF. Written as DNA, the CDR3 is TGTGCCAGCAGTTACCCTCAGGAAAGCACAGATACGCAGTATTTT. The chain links TRBV6-6 to TRBJ2-3; D uncertain. Germline values: CDR1 MNHNY, CDR2 SVGAGI (reference sequence). This CDR3 comprises 15 residues. Trimming stripped 2 bases from V and 0 bases from J, with 9 bases between.